What follows are 3 T cell receptor beta chains derived from one specimen sequenced in a study of response to subunit inactivated influenza vaccine. TCRdb reprocessed the RT-PCR reads via MiXCR and lists one record per CDR3 protein. The table records hundreds of thousands of distinct CDR3 sequences, approximately 17% of them present only once. The sample was CD4+ T cells sorted from PBMCs, taken less than 25 months after vaccination. These receptors were obtained from a man between 50 and 70 years old who received an inactivated influenza vaccine.

The chain combines TRBV7-9 with TRBJ1-4, with a possible D match to TRBD1 (5 bases). CDR1 is SEHNR and CDR2 is FQNEAQ in the germline V gene (reference sequence). This CDR3 has 15 residues. V gave up 2 bases and J gave up 3 bases, with 10 bases separating them. DNA of the CDR3: TGTGCCAGCAGCTTATTAGGGGCACCTAATGAAAAACTGTTTTTT. Its protein is CASSLLGAPNEKLFF.

This clonotype was counted only a few times. This chain links TRBV7-9 with TRBJ1-4; 7 bases align to TRBD1. CDR1 is SEHNR and CDR2 is FQNEAQ in the germline V gene (reference sequence). This CDR3 has 14 residues. V shed 1 base, J shed 8 bases, and the junction held 4 bases outside the gene matches. The CDR3 bases are TGTGCCAGCAGCTTAGGACAGGGAATGGAAAAACTGTTTTTT. It codes for CASSLGQGMEKLFF.

The V and J genes are TRBV7-2 and TRBJ2-7, with D perhaps TRBD1 or TRBD2 (5 bases each). V lost 5 bases and J lost 4, with 15 bases in between. The CDR3 spans 14 residues. The germline gives CDR1 SGHTA, CDR2 FQGNSA. DNA of the CDR3: TGTGCCAGCAGCCGGGCCGGGACGCTGTACGAGCAGTACTTC. Protein sequence: CASSRAGTLYEQYF.